This T cell receptor (beta chain) derives from a study of blood T cell repertoires in COVID-19. As for the study in general: The samples span acute and convalescent COVID-19 from the United States, Italy and Spain. T cells, B-cell-depleted T cells, or PBMCs provided the cDNA or gDNA that served as material.

Authors' data handling: It was from reference gene primer amplification that nucleated cell counts were estimated. Produced via immunoSEQ multiplex PCR; TCRdb's table is partial and in-frame only. V and J calls and clone size are as listed in that table; D and trimming were resolved from the DNA. The sample includes fewer than 250,000 clones, 70% to 90% of them seen just once. V dropped 1 base and J dropped 6 bases, with 12 bases sitting between them. The CDR3 runs to 15 residues. Germline CDR1 is SGHVS and CDR2 is FQNEAQ. The genes are TRBV7-8 and TRBJ1-4; tentatively, D is TRBD1 (6 bases). This TCR was sampled from a human donor in a cohort sampled during active COVID-19. Sequencing used peripheral blood. CDR3 region: CASSLGRGADEKLFF. The CDR3, as DNA: TGTGCCAGCAGCTTAGGACGGGGGGCGGATGAAAAACTGTTTTTT.